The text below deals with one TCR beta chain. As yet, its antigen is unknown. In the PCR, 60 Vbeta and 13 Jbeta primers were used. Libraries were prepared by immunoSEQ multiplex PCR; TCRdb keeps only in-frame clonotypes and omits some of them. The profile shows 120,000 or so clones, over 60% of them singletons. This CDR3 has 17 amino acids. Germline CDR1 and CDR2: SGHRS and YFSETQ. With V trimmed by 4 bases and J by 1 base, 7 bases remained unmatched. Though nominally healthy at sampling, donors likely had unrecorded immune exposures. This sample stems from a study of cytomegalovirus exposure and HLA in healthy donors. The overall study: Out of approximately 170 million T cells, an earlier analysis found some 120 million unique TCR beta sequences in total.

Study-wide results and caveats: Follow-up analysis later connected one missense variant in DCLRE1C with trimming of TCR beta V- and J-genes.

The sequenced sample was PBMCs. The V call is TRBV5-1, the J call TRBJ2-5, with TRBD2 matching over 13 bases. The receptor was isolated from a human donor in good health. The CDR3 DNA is TGCGCCAGCAGCCGCCTGACTAGCGGGGGGCGCCAAGAGACCCAGTACTTC. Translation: CASSRLTSGGRQETQYF.